Presented here are 26 T cell receptor beta chains from one specimen sequenced in a study of PD-L1 blockade in urothelial cancer. Method: immunoSEQ multiplex PCR; TCRdb's copy keeps in-frame clones and lacks some. The profile covers 35,000 to 55,000 clones, with roughly four fifths appearing a single time and roughly an eighth taken by the ten largest. The time point here: peripheral blood 6 weeks after treatment start. The sample was PBMCs, taken around atezolizumab (anti-PD-L1) treatment. The receptors stem from a man aged 55 to 70 with urothelial cancer.

V and J are TRBV28 and TRBJ2-2, with no clear D. This CDR3 has 13 residues. The ends were cut back, 4 bases at V and 3 bases at J, with 6 bases in the middle. Germline assignment: CDR1 MDHEN and CDR2 SYDVKM. Here the CDR3 DNA reads TGTGCCAGCAGTTCAGTCGACACCGGGGAGCTGTTTTTT. Its translation is CASSSVDTGELFF.

This clone has a handful of counts. V usage is TRBV5-1 and J usage is TRBJ1-6, with 10 bases fitting TRBD1. The CDR3 length is 16 residues. The V segment lost 0 bases and the J segment 8 bases; nucleotides outside the gene matches: 5. Germline CDR1 SGHRS, CDR2 YFSETQ. The CDR3 DNA sequence: TGCGCCAGCAGCTTGGCCTTGGGGACAGGGGATTCACCCCTCCACTTT. It specifies CASSLALGTGDSPLHF.

This clone has a handful of counts. The rearrangement joins TRBV4-3 to TRBJ2-3, with 9 bases aligning to TRBD2. CDR1 and CDR2 (germline): LGHNA, YSLEER. V shed 0 bases and J 2 bases; nucleotides not matched to a gene: 9. CDR3 length: 18 amino acids. The CDR3 bases are TGCGCCAGCAGCCAAGACATGGCGGGAGGGCCGCTCACAGATACGCAGTATTTT. Amino acid sequence: CASSQDMAGGPLTDTQYF.

This chain connects TRBV6-5 to TRBJ2-7, with D perhaps TRBD1 (5 bases). V was cut by 6 bases and J by 4 bases, with 10 bases left in between. This CDR3 spans 12 amino acids. Germline CDR1 and CDR2: MNHEY and SVGAGI. The CDR3 protein is CASSPQGYEQYF. The CDR3 DNA follows: TGTGCCAGCAGCCCCCAGGGTTACGAGCAGTACTTC.

This clone was counted only a few times. The chain recombines TRBV10-3 with TRBJ1-3; maybe TRBD1 (5 bases). V was trimmed by 3 bases and J by 0 bases, leaving 9 bases between them. Germline CDR1 and CDR2: ENHRY and SYGVKD. The length of the CDR3 is 15 residues. This CDR3 reads CAISERGISGNTIYF. In nucleotides, the CDR3 is TGTGCCATCAGTGAAAGGGGAATCTCTGGAAACACCATATATTTT.

This clone appeared a single time. The chain is built from TRBV7-2 and TRBJ1-1; D is uncertain. The V and J ends lost 3 bases and 7 bases respectively, with 15 bases between them. CDR3 length: 14 residues. The germline V gene encodes CDR1 SGHTA and CDR2 FQGNSA. The CDR3 protein is CASSFLRTAREAFF. CDR3 in DNA: TGTGCCAGCAGCTTCCTAAGGACTGCTCGTGAAGCTTTCTTT.

The J gene is TRBJ2-1, the V gene TRBV27; 8 bases are shared with TRBD1. Looked up from germline, CDR1 is MNHEY and CDR2 is SMNVEV (reference sequence). With 7 bases clipped from V and 4 bases from J, the junction kept 6 bases outside the gene matches. This CDR3 contains 14 residues. CDR3 sequence reads: CASTLTGEYNEQFF. The CDR3 nucleotides read TGTGCCAGCACCTTGACAGGGGAATACAATGAGCAGTTCTTC.

This sequence joins TRBV2 and TRBJ2-7, with 8 bases that match TRBD2. CDR1 SNHLY and CDR2 FYNNEI come from the germline V gene. Unmatched junction bases numbered 5, after V lost 7 bases and J lost 0 bases. The CDR3 has 14 residues. CDR3 nucleotide sequence: TGTGCCAGCACCGAGCGGGGGAGCTCCTACGAGCAGTACTTC. This gives the protein CASTERGSSYEQYF.

This clone was seen just once. The genes are TRBV5-4 and TRBJ2-2; 7 bases match TRBD2. The CDR3 extends over 16 amino acids. After removal of 5 bases from V and 0 bases from J, the junction contained 7 bases not matched to a gene. Germline V lookup: CDR1 SGHNT, CDR2 YYREEE (reference sequence). The CDR3 sequence is CASRLGGGANTGELFF. The DNA of the CDR3 is TGTGCCAGCAGGCTGGGGGGGGGTGCGAACACCGGGGAGCTGTTTTTT.

The table lists this clone with a count of one. The chain links TRBV11-1 to TRBJ2-6; 7 nucleotides align to TRBD2. The V segment lost 5 bases and the J segment 3 bases; nucleotides outside the gene matches: 7. This CDR3 is built from 16 residues. Germline V CDR1 and CDR2: SGHAT, FQDESV (reference sequence). The CDR3 nucleotides are TGTGCCAGCAGCCTCTGGGGGGGAAATGGGGCCAACGTCCTGACTTTC. This sequence encodes CASSLWGGNGANVLTF.

The chain joins TRBV2 to TRBJ1-1; D is undetermined. CDR1 SNHLY and CDR2 FYNNEI come from the germline V gene. V was pared by 7 bases and J by 1 base, with 19 bases between. The length of the CDR3 is 16 residues. CDR3 sequence: CASTPGLGRENTEAFF. In DNA, the CDR3 is TGTGCCAGCACCCCAGGCCTCGGACGGGAGAACACTGAAGCTTTCTTT.

The genes are TRBV10-1 and TRBJ2-7, with TRBD1 matching 8 bases. V dropped 4 bases and J dropped 7; count of bases not matched to a gene: 12. The CDR3 covers 15 residues. Germline V CDR1 and CDR2: WNHNN, SYGVQD (reference sequence). DNA of the CDR3: TGCGCCAGCAGTGGGCCCGGGACAGGCCGAAGGGAGCAGTACTTC. It encodes CASSGPGTGRREQYF.

This sequence joins TRBV5-1 and TRBJ2-1, with a possible D match to TRBD2 (5 bases). This CDR3 is 12 amino acids long. Germline CDR1 and CDR2: SGHRS and YFSETQ. The V and J ends lost 2 bases and 8 bases respectively, with 8 bases between them. CDR3 coding DNA: TGCGCCAGCAGCTTTTCCGGGGATGAGCAGTTCTTC. Encoded protein: CASSFSGDEQFF.

This chain connects TRBV29-1 to TRBJ2-7; 12 nucleotides line up with TRBD2. This CDR3 is built from 14 residues. Germline CDR1 and CDR2: SQVTM and ANQGSEA. V was pared by 3 bases and J by 2 bases, with 2 bases of the junction left unmatched. The DNA of the CDR3 is TGCAGCGTTGATGGACTAGCGGGGACCTACGAGCAGTACTTC. Encoded protein: CSVDGLAGTYEQYF.

This rearrangement joins TRBV5-1 to TRBJ2-3, with 14 bases lining up with TRBD2. V shed 0 bases and J 3 bases; nucleotides not matched to a gene: 6. The V gene's germline CDR1 is SGHRS and CDR2 YFSETQ. This CDR3 has 18 residues. CDR3 in amino acids: CASSLGGTSGSWTDTQYF. The DNA for the CDR3 is TGCGCCAGCAGCTTGGGGGGGACTAGCGGGAGTTGGACAGATACGCAGTATTTT. Full variable domain (outside the CDR3, taken from reference TRBV5-1 and TRBJ2-3): KAGVTQTPRYLIKTRGQQVTLSCSPISGHRSVSWYQQTPGQGLQFLFEYFSETQRNKGNFPGRFSGRQFSNSRSEMNVSTLELGDSALYLCASSLGGTSGSWTDTQYFGPGTRLTVL.

V and J are TRBV21-1 and TRBJ1-1. TRBV21-1 is reported as a pseudogene. The CDR3 consists of 12 residues. The CDR3 DNA reads TGTGCCAGCACCGGTCTGAACACTGAAGCTTTCTTT. It specifies CASTGLNTEAFF.

V gene TRBV7-9 combines with J gene TRBJ2-7, with 11 positions matching TRBD1. In germline, CDR1 is SEHNR, CDR2 FQNEAQ (reference sequence). The CDR3 extends over 14 amino acids. V shed 5 bases, J shed 3 bases, and the junction held 3 bases outside the gene matches. The DNA for the CDR3 is TGTGCCAGCAGCCCCGGGACAGGGGGCTACGAGCAGTACTTC. Its protein product is CASSPGTGGYEQYF.

The rearrangement joins TRBV5-4 to TRBJ2-3; D possibly uses TRBD1 or TRBD2 (5 bases each). V was trimmed by 4 bases and J by 3 bases, leaving 15 bases between them. The CDR3 consists of 15 residues. Germline V gene data show CDR1 as SGHNT and CDR2 as YYREEE (reference sequence). The CDR3: CASSLEAGLTDTQYF. The CDR3 region has the DNA TGTGCCAGCAGCCTGGAGGCAGGGTTGACAGATACGCAGTATTTT.

This clone was detected only a few times. The gene calls are TRBV18 and TRBJ1-5; no definite D call. Germline V gene data show CDR1 as KGHSH and CDR2 as LQKENI. The CDR3 has 16 amino acids. Trimming took 1 base from V and 0 from J, leaving 10 bases between them. CDR3 residues: CASSPRAAHSNQPQHF. CDR3 DNA: TGTGCCAGCTCACCACGGGCAGCCCATAGCAATCAGCCCCAGCATTTT.

CDR3 loop: CASSPRTLEPQHF. The DNA of the CDR3 is TGTGCCAGCAGCCCAAGGACTCTGGAGCCCCAGCATTTT. The gene calls are TRBV5-4 and TRBJ1-5; D not resolved. V lost 4 bases and J 8 bases, leaving 13 bases between the germline ends. Germline CDR1 SGHNT, CDR2 YYREEE (reference sequence). CDR3 length: 13 amino acids.

V and J are TRBV7-2 and TRBJ1-6; 7 nucleotides align to TRBD1. This CDR3 spans 15 amino acids. CDR1 is SGHTA, CDR2 FQGNSA, per germline. V lost 0 bases, J lost 9 bases, and 5 bases stayed unmatched. This chain's CDR3 is CASSLATGLPSPLHF. In DNA, the CDR3 is TGTGCCAGCAGCTTAGCGACAGGGCTCCCTTCACCCCTCCACTTT.

The rearrangement links TRBV11-2 to TRBJ1-2; D ambiguous. V was pared by 0 bases and J by 4 bases, with 9 bases between. There are 14 residues in the CDR3. Looked up from germline, CDR1 is SGHAT and CDR2 is FQNNGV. The CDR3 spells CASSLDLRIYGYTF. The CDR3 DNA reads as TGTGCCAGCAGCTTAGATCTGAGGATCTATGGCTACACCTTC.

The rearrangement links TRBV29-1 to TRBJ2-7; D may be TRBD1 (6 bases). Germline V gene data show CDR1 as SQVTM and CDR2 as ANQGSEA. This CDR3 region has 15 residues. V was clipped by 0 bases and J by 0 bases, with 12 bases between them. CDR3 sequence: CSVEDADSPSYEQYF. The CDR3, as DNA: TGCAGCGTTGAAGATGCGGACAGTCCCTCCTACGAGCAGTACTTC.

This clone has a handful of counts. The rearrangement joins TRBV28 to TRBJ1-2; no clear D gene. Germline lookup yields CDR1 MDHEN and CDR2 SYDVKM. This CDR3 spans 12 amino acids. The ends were cut back, 6 bases at V and 7 bases at J, with 12 bases in the middle. The CDR3 loop is CASSPYSGGYTF. The CDR3, as DNA: TGTGCCAGCAGCCCTTATAGTGGTGGCTACACCTTC.

Note on this clone: The junction differs from germline at one of its ends, possibly a read error. V gene TRBV4-1 combines with J gene TRBJ2-7; D is perhaps TRBD2 (6 bases). This CDR3 has 11 amino acids. Looked up from germline, CDR1 is MGHRA and CDR2 is YSYEKL. CDR3: CASSQAGEQYF. The CDR3 bases are TGTGCCAGCAGCCAAGCGGGCGAGCAGTACTTC.

The chain has TRBV11-2 and TRBJ2-1, with D maybe TRBD2 (5 bases). From germline, CDR1 is SGHAT and CDR2 FQNNGV. This CDR3 is built from 15 residues. Trimming shortened V by 5 bases and J by 0 bases, and 11 bases separated the two germline ends. The CDR3 reads CASSPGLASYNEQFF. The CDR3 nucleotides are TGTGCCAGCAGCCCTGGACTCGCCTCCTACAATGAGCAGTTCTTC.